This TCR beta chain was sequenced during a study of metastatic and nonmetastatic thyroid tumors. V lost 8 bases and J 6 bases, leaving 16 bases between the germline ends. Germline V CDR1 and CDR2: MNHNS, SASEGT. CDR3 length: 13 residues. Points from the study as a whole: Patients with malignant thyroid tumors reportedly had significantly higher TCR beta diversity than those with benign nodules, in blood and tumor.

At least ten counts were recorded for this clone. As yet, its antigen is unknown. No patient received treatment before thyroid surgery. From the PCR reads, TCRdb re-called clones with MiXCR. The sample holds about 27,000 clones, about 15% seen once. The chain recombines TRBV6-1 with TRBJ1-2; D perhaps matches TRBD1 (6 bases). Sequences were obtained from blood. This sequence was found in a male donor with papillary thyroid cancer or a benign thyroid nodule (not recorded which). Some clones in this sample may be carry-over from other donors' samples. DNA of the CDR3: TGTGCCAGCCTCGGACAGCTAAAGGATGGCTACACCTTC. It encodes CASLGQLKDGYTF.